The subject of this entry is one TCR beta chain. The sample belongs to a study of shared clonotypes between healthy human individuals. CDR1 is SQVTM and CDR2 is ANQGSEA in the germline V gene. CDR3 length equals 12 residues. V dropped 7 bases and J dropped 7 bases, with 14 bases sitting between them. Authors' methods: Filtering differed since immunoSEQ provided only junctions, with no quality scores. Profiled with immunoSEQ multiplex PCR; TCRdb holds only in-frame clones, not every one. The DNA gave D and trimming, while V, J and clone size come from that table. The data contain approximately 640,000 clones, about 92% of them singletons.

This rearrangement joins TRBV29-1 to TRBJ2-1; no firm D call. The clonotype comes from a man younger than 30 in good health. Some clones in this sample may be carry-over from other donors' samples. Sequencing input: memory CD8+ T cells from PBMCs. Subset given: CD45RO+ cells pooled with CCR7-negative TemRA cells. CDR3 bases: TGCAGCGCCCCGGAGTTGGGAAATGAGCAGTTCTTC. Protein product: CSAPELGNEQFF.